The TCR beta chain described here comes from a study of blood T cell repertoires in COVID-19. Original methodology: Amplification of reference gene primers provided the estimated nucleated cell counts. Method: immunoSEQ multiplex PCR; TCRdb's copy keeps in-frame clones and lacks some. Clonal size and the V and J genes are those of that table, whereas D and trimming came from the DNA. The sample has around 270,000 clones, around nine tenths seen once. Sequenced: peripheral blood. This receptor was taken from a man aged 35-49 years with acute or convalescent COVID-19.

CDR3: CAWHQGYGYTF. The CDR3 DNA reads TGTGCCTGGCATCAGGGTTATGGCTACACCTTC. The V gene is TRBV30, the J gene TRBJ1-2, with D maybe TRBD1 (5 bases). V was shortened by 5 bases and J by 5 bases, with 9 bases between the two germline ends. The germline V gene has CDR1 GTSNPN and CDR2 SVGIG (reference sequence). The CDR3 contains 11 residues.